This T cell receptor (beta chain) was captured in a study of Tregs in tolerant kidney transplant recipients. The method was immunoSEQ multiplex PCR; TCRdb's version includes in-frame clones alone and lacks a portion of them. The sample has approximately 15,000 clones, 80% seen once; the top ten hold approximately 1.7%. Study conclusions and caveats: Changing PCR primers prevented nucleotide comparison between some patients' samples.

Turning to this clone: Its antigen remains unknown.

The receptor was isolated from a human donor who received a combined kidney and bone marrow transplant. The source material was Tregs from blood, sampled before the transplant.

CDR3 protein: CASVRGRGALGEQFF. The CDR3 DNA reads TGTGCCAGCGTGAGGGGGCGGGGGGCTCTGGGTGAGCAGTTCTTC. The chain employs TRBV6-1 and TRBJ2-1, with D perhaps TRBD2 (8 bases). The CDR3 has 15 residues. The germline V gene has CDR1 MNHNS and CDR2 SASEGT. Deletions cut 8 bases from V and 9 bases from J, with 23 bases between.